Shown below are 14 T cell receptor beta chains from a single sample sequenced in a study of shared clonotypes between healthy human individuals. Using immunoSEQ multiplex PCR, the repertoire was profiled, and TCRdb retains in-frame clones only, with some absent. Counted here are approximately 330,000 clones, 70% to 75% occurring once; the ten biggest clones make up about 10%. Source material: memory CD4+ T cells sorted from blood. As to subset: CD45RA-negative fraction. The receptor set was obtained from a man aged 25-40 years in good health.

The CDR3 nucleotides are TGTGCCATCAGAGGGGGCGGCGACGAGCAGTACTTC. Encoded protein: CAIRGGGDEQYF. The chain couples TRBV10-3 to TRBJ2-7, with 7 nucleotides matching TRBD1. The J segment lost 5 bases and the V segment lost 6 bases, leaving 4 bases of the junction unmatched. CDR1 and CDR2 (germline): ENHRY, SYGVKD. There are 12 residues in the CDR3.

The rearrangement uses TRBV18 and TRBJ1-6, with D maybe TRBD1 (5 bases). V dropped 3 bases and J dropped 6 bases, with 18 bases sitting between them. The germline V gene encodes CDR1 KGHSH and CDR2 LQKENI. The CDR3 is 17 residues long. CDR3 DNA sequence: TGTGCCAGCTCACCCATAGCTGCGGGGGATAGTAATTCACCCCTCCACTTT. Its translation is CASSPIAAGDSNSPLHF.

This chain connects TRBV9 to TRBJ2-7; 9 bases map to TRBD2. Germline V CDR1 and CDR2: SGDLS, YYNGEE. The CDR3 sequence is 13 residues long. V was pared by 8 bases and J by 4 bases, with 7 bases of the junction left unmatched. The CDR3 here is CARKSGRPYEQYF. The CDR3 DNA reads TGTGCCAGAAAAAGCGGGAGGCCATACGAGCAGTACTTC.

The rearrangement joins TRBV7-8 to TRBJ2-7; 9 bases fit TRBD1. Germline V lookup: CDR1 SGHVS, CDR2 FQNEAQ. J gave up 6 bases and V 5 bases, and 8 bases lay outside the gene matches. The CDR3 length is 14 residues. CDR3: CASSRLGTGLEQYF. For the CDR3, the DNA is TGTGCCAGCAGCCGGCTCGGGACAGGGCTCGAGCAGTACTTC.

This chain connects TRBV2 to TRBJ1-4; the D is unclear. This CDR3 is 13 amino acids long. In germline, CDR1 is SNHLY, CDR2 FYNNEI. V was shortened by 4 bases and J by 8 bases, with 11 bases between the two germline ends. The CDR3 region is CASSVAPWEKLFF. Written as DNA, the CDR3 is TGTGCCAGCAGTGTCGCCCCCTGGGAAAAACTGTTTTTT.

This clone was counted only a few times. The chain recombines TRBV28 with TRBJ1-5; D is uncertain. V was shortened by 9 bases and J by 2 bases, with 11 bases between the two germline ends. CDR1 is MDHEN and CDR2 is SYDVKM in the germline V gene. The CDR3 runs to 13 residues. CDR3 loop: CASAGRGNQPQHF. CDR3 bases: TGTGCCAGTGCCGGGCGGGGCAATCAGCCCCAGCATTTT.

The CDR3 loop is CASSPQQDNSPLHF. In nucleotides, the CDR3 is TGTGCCAGCTCACCTCAACAAGATAATTCACCCCTCCACTTT. This chain uses TRBV18 with TRBJ1-6; D gene uncertain. The CDR3 has 14 amino acids. Germline assignment: CDR1 KGHSH and CDR2 LQKENI. The V end was cut by 3 bases, the J end by 5 bases, with 8 bases between.

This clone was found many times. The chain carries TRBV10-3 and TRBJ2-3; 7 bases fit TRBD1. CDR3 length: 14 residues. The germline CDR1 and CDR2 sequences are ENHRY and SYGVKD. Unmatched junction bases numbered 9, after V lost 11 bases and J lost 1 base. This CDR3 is CAFSTGVGTDTQYF. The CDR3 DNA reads TGTGCCTTCTCCACAGGGGTGGGCACAGATACGCAGTATTTT.

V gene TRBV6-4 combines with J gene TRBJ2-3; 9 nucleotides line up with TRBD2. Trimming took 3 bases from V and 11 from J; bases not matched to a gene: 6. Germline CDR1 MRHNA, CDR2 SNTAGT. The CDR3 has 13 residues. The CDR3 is CASSEEASGMQYF. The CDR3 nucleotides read TGTGCCAGCAGTGAGGAGGCTAGCGGGATGCAGTATTTT.

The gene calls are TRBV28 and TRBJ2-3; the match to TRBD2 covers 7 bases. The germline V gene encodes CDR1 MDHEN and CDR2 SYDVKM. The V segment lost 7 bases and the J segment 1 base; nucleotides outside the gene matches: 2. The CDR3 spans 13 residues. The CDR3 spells CASISGGTDTQYF. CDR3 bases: TGTGCCAGCATAAGCGGGGGCACAGATACGCAGTATTTT.

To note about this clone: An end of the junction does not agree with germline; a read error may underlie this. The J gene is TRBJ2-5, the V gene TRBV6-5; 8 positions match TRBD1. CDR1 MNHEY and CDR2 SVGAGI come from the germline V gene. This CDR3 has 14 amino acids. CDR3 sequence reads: CASSYSARDRLLDF. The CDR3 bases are TGTGCCAGCAGTTACTCGGCCCGGGACAGGTTGCTGGACTTC.

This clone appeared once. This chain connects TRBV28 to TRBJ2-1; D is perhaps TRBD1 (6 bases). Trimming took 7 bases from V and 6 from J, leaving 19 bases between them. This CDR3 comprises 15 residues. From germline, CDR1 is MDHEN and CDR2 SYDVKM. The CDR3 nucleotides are TGTGCCAGCATTAACAGGGATTACACTGGCAATGAGCAGTTCTTC. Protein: CASINRDYTGNEQFF.

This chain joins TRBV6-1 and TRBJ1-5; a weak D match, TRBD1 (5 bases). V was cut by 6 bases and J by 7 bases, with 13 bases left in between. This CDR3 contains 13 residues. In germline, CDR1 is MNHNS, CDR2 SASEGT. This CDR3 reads CASSHSGLQPQHF. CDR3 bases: TGTGCCAGCAGCCATTCAGGGTTGCAGCCCCAGCATTTT.

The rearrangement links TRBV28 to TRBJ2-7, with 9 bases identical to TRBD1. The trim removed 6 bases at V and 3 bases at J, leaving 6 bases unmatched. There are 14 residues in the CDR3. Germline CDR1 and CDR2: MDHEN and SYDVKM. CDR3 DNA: TGTGCCAGCAGCCCCACAGGGGGCAACTACGAGCAGTACTTC. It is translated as CASSPTGGNYEQYF.